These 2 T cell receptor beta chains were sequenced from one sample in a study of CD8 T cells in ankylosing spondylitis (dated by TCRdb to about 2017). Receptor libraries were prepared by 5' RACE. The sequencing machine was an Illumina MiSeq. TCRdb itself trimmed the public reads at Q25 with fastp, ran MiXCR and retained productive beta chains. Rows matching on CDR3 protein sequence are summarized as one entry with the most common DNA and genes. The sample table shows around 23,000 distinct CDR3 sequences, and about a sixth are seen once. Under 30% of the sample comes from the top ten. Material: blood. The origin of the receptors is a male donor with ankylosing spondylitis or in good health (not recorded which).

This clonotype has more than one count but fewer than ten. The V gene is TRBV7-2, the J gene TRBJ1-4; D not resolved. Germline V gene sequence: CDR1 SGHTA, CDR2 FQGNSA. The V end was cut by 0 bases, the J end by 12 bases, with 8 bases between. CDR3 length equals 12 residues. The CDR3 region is CASSLATRQLFF. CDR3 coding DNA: TGTGCCAGCAGCTTAGCAACAAGACAACTGTTTTTT.

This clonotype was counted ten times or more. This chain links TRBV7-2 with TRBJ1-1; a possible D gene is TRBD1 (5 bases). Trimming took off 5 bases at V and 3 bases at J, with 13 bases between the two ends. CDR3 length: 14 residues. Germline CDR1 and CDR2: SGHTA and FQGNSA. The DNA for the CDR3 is TGTGCCAGCAGCCCCTCGGTACAGGACACTGAAGCTTTCTTT. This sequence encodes CASSPSVQDTEAFF.